The next 4 T cell receptor beta chains were all read from a single sample in a study of beta chain features in type 1 diabetes. cDNA synthesis used the whole RNA isolate, giving expressed TCRB sequences. Generated by immunoSEQ multiplex PCR, the TCRdb table keeps only in-frame clones and is missing some. The sample carries around 19,000 clones, around 46% recorded once. The sample taken for sequencing was stem cell memory CD4+ T cells from blood. These receptors were obtained from a man younger than 30 in good health.

The gene calls are TRBV5-1 and TRBJ2-1; D might be TRBD2 (5 bases). Germline CDR1 is SGHRS and CDR2 is YFSETQ. V was shortened by 6 bases and J by 7 bases, with 17 bases between the two germline ends. CDR3 size: 14 residues. The CDR3 sequence: CASTLDGDRNEQFF. CDR3 bases: TGCGCCAGCACCCTCGACGGGGATAGGAATGAGCAGTTCTTC.

This clone was seen a few times. The chain combines TRBV11-2 with TRBJ2-1, with 10 nucleotides matching TRBD2. The CDR3 contains 18 residues. Germline trimming cut 0 bases from V and 0 bases from J; bases unmatched to any gene: 5. CDR1 and CDR2 from the germline V gene are SGHAT and FQNNGV. The CDR3 sequence: CASSLEGLALTSYNEQFF. For the CDR3, the DNA is TGTGCCAGCAGCTTAGAGGGACTAGCGCTGACCTCCTACAATGAGCAGTTCTTC.

The rearrangement uses TRBV5-1 and TRBJ1-2; D may be TRBD1 (5 bases). Germline CDR1 is SGHRS and CDR2 is YFSETQ. The CDR3 contains 16 residues. V was pared by 5 bases and J by 0 bases, with 17 bases between. CDR3 DNA sequence: TGCGCCAGCAGGGGAGGGACGGCCGACGCTAACTATGGCTACACCTTC. This codes for CASRGGTADANYGYTF.

This chain joins TRBV5-1 and TRBJ1-1; TRBD1 might be the D (5 bases). Germline-derived CDR1 and CDR2 are SGHRS and YFSETQ. The CDR3 is 19 residues long. Trimming took 1 base from V and 1 from J, leaving 23 bases between them. The CDR3 reads CASSLYFMAPNRKNTEAFF. The CDR3 DNA reads as TGCGCCAGCAGCTTGTACTTTATGGCCCCTAACAGGAAGAACACTGAAGCTTTCTTT.